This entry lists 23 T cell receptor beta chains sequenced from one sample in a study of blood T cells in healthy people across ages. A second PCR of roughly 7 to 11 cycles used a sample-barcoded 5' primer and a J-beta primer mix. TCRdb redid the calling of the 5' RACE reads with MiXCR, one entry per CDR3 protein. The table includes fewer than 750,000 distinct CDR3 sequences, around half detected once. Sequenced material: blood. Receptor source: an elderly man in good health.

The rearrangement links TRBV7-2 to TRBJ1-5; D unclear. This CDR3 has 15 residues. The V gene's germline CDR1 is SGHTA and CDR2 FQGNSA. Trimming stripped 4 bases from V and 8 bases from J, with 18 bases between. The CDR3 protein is CASSSSLADSKPQHF. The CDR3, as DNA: TGTGCCAGCAGCTCTTCCCTTGCGGATAGTAAGCCCCAGCATTTT.

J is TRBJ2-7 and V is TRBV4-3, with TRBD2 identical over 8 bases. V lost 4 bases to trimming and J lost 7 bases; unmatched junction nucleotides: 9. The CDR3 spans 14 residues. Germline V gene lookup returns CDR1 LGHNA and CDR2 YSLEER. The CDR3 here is CASSPGTRGREQYF. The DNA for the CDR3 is TGCGCCAGCAGCCCCGGGACTAGAGGGAGGGAGCAGTACTTC.

The CDR3 region has the DNA TGTGCCAGCAGGTTATTTCAAGAGACCCAGTACTTC. This sequence encodes CASRLFQETQYF. V is TRBV12-3 or TRBV12-4 and J is TRBJ2-5; D gene uncertain. Trimming took 6 bases from V and 2 from J, leaving 7 bases between them. The CDR3 loop spans 12 amino acids.

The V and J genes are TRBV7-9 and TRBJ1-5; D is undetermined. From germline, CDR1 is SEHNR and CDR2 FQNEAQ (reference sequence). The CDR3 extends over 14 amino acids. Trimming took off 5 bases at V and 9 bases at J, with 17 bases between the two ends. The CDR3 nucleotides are TGTGCCAGCAGCCGTGGGAGGGATATGGGGCCCCAGCATTTT. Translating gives CASSRGRDMGPQHF.

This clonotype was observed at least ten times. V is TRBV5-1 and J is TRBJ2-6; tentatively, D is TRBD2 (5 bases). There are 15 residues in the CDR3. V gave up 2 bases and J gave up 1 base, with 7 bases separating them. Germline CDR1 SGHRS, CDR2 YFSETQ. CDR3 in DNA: TGCGCCAGCAGCTTCTTAGCGTCTGGGGCCAACGTCCTGACTTTC. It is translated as CASSFLASGANVLTF.

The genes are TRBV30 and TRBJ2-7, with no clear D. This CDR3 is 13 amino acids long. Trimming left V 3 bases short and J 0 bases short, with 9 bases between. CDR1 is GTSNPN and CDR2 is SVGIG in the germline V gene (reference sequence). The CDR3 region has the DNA TGTGCCTGGAGGGAATCGAGCTCCTACGAGCAGTACTTC. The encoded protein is CAWRESSSYEQYF.

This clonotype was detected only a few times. In DNA, the CDR3 is TGCAGTGCTACGCAAGCGGGGGCCACAGATACGCAGTATTTT. Translation gives CSATQAGATDTQYF. The J gene is TRBJ2-3, the V gene TRBV20-1, with TRBD2 identical over 8 bases. Per germline, CDR1 DFQATT and CDR2 SNEGSKA (reference sequence). The CDR3 runs 14 residues. The V gene end was trimmed by 4 bases and the J gene end by 2 bases; junction bases not matched to a gene: 5.

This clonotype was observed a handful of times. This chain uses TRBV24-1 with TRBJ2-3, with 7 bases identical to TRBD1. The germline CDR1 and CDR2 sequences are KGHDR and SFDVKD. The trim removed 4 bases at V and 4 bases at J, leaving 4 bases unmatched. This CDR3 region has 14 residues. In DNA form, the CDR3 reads TGTGCCACCAGTGACCCCGACAGGGCAGATACGCAGTATTTT. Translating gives CATSDPDRADTQYF.

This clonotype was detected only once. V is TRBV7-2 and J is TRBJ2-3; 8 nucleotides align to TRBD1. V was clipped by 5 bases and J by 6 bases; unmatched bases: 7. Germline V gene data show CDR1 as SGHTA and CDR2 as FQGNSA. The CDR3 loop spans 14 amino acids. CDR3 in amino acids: CASSPWTGMDTQYF. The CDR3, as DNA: TGTGCCAGCAGCCCCTGGACAGGGATGGATACGCAGTATTTT.

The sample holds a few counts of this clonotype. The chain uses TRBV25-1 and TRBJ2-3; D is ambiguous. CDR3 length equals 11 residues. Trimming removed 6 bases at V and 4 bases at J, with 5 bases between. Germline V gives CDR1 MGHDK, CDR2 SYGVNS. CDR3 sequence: CASRRADTQYF. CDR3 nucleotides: TGTGCCAGCAGGAGAGCAGATACGCAGTATTTT. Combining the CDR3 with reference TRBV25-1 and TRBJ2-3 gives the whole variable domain EADIYQTPRYLVIGTGKKITLECSQTMGHDKMYWYQQDPGMELHLIHYSYGVNSTEKGDLSSESTVSRIRTEHFPLTLESARPSHTSQYLCASRRADTQYFGPGTRLTVL.

CDR3: CASSLPDRSHQYEQYF. The DNA for the CDR3 is TGTGCCAGCAGCCTCCCGGACAGATCACACCAATACGAGCAGTACTTC. The V and J genes are TRBV3-1 and TRBJ2-5, with D maybe TRBD1 (6 bases). The DNA matches TRBJ2-7 better at its end, which makes the J call doubtful. The CDR3 contains 16 residues. The germline V gene encodes CDR1 LGHDT and CDR2 YNNKEL (reference sequence).

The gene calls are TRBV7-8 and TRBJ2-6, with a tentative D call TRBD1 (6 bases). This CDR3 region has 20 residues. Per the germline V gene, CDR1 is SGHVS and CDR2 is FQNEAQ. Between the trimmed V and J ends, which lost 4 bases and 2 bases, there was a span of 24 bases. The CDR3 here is CASSSPSRTAPKTGANVLTF. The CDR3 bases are TGTGCCAGCAGCTCGCCGTCTAGGACAGCCCCAAAGACTGGGGCCAACGTCCTGACTTTC.

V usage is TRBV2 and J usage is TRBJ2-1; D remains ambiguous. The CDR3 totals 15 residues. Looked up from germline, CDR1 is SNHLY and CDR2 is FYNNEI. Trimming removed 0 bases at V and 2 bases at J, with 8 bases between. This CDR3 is CASSEAPRPYNEQFF. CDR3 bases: TGTGCCAGCAGTGAAGCGCCCCGACCCTACAATGAGCAGTTCTTC.

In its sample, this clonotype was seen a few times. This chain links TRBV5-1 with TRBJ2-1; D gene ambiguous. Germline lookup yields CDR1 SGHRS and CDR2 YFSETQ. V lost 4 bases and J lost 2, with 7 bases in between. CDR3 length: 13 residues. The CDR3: CASSLQTYNEQFF. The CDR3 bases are TGCGCCAGCAGCCTCCAAACCTACAATGAGCAGTTCTTC.

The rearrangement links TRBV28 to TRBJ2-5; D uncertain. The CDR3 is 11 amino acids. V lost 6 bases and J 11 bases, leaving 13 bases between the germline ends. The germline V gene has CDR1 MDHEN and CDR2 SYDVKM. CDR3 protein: CASSGRLEQYF. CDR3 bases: TGTGCCAGCAGCGGACGGCTTGAGCAGTACTTC.

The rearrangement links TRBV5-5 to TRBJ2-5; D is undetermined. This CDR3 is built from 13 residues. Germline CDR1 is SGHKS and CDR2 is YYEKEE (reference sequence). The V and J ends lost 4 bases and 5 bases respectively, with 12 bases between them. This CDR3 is CASSVRLVETQYF. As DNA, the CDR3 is TGTGCCAGCAGCGTGAGGCTGGTCGAGACCCAGTACTTC. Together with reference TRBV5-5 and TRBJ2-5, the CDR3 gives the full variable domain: DAGVTQSPTHLIKTRGQQVTLRCSPISGHKSVSWYQQVLGQGPQFIFQYYEKEERGRGNFPDRFSARQFPNYSSELNVNALLLGDSALYLCASSVRLVETQYFGPGTRLLVL.

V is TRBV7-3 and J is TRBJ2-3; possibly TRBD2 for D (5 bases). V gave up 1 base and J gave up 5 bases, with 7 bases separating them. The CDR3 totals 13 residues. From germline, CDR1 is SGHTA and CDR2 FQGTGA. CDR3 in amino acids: CASSLMAGDTQYF. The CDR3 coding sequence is TGTGCCAGCAGCTTAATGGCGGGAGATACGCAGTATTTT. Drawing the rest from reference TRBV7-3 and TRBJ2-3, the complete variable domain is GAGVSQTPSNKVTEKGKYVELRCDPISGHTALYWYRQSLGQGPEFLIYFQGTGAADDSGLPNDRFFAVRPEGSVSTLKIQRTERGDSAVYLCASSLMAGDTQYFGPGTRLTVL.

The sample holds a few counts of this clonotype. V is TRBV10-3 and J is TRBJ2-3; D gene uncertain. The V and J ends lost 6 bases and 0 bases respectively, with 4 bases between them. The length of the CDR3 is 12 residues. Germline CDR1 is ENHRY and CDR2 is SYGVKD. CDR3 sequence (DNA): TGTGCCATCAGAGGTAGCACAGATACGCAGTATTTT. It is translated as CAIRGSTDTQYF.

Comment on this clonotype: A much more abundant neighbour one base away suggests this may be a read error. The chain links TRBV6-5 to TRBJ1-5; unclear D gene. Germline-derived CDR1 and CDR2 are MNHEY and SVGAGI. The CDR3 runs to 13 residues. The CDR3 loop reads CTSSYAGNQPQHF. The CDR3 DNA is TGTACCAGCAGTTACGCGGGGAATCAGCCCCAGCATTTT.

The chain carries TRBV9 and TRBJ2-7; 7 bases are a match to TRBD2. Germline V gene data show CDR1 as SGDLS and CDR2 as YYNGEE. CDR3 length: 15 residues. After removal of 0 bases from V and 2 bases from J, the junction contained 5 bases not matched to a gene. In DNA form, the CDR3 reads TGTGCCAGCAGCGTAGGGGTTGCGGGAGCCTACGAGCAGTACTTC. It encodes CASSVGVAGAYEQYF.

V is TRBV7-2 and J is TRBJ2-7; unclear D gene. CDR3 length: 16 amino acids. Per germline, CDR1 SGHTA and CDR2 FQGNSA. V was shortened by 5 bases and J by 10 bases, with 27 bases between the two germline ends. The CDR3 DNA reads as TGTGCCAGCAGCCGCGAACGTGTAGGGTCGTGGGATACCCAGTACTTC. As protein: CASSRERVGSWDTQYF.

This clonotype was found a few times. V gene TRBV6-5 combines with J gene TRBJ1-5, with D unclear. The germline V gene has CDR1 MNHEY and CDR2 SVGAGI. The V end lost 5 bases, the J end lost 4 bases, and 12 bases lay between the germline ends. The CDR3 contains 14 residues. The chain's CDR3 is CASSVSSGNQPQHF. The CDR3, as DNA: TGTGCCAGCAGTGTGAGCTCTGGGAATCAGCCCCAGCATTTT.

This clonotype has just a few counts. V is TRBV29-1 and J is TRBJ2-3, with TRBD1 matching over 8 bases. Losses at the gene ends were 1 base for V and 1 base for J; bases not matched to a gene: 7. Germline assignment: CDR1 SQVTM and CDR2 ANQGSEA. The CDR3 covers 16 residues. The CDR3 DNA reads TGCAGCGTTGAAGGTTCAGGGGGCTGGGGCACAGATACGCAGTATTTT. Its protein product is CSVEGSGGWGTDTQYF.